This T cell receptor beta chain was sequenced in a study of blood T cell repertoires in COVID-19. Overall study context: Both acute and convalescent COVID-19 samples were obtained from the United States, Italy and Spain. Sources were T cells, B-cell-depleted T cells, or PBMCs; the material itself was cDNA or gDNA.

In the study's own analysis: The assay estimated nucleated cells by amplifying reference gene primers. The repertoire was sequenced with immunoSEQ multiplex PCR; TCRdb's copy has only in-frame clones and lacks some. D and trimming come from the DNA, and the V and J calls and clone size come from that table. The repertoire has fewer than 110,000 clones, about four fifths of them found once; the top ten carry 4.3%. CDR3 length: 16 residues. V was shortened by 0 bases and J by 4 bases, with 15 bases between the two germline ends. The germline V gene has CDR1 MNHEY and CDR2 SVGAGI. The chain couples TRBV6-5 to TRBJ2-5, with D tentatively TRBD1 (6 bases). Input material: peripheral blood. The receptor was derived from a man in his 70s with acute or convalescent COVID-19. The CDR3 sequence is CASSYSATGLGETQYF. The DNA for the CDR3 is TGTGCCAGCAGTTACTCGGCAACAGGGTTGGGAGAGACCCAGTACTTC.